This passage covers 22 T cell receptor beta chains from one sample sequenced in a study of T cells in Graves' hyperthyroidism and ophthalmopathy. Amplified TCR beta CDR3 regions came from RNA transcripts. In the first-round RT-PCR of the TCR CDR3, the HTBI primer set was used. Using its own MiXCR run on the multiplex PCR reads, TCRdb lists one record per CDR3 protein. The data contain nearly 600,000 distinct CDR3 sequences, 14% of them singletons. Specimen: blood. The receptors derive from a woman aged 18-30 years with Graves' ophthalmopathy.

This clonotype was picked up many times. The chain couples TRBV27 to TRBJ1-1; D possibly corresponds to TRBD1 (6 bases). Germline V gene data show CDR1 as MNHEY and CDR2 as SMNVEV (reference sequence). The CDR3 is made up of 13 amino acids. Trimming stripped 3 bases from V and 6 bases from J, with 11 bases between. The CDR3 spells CASSFRGPAEAFF. The DNA of the CDR3 is TGTGCCAGCAGTTTTCGGGGGCCCGCTGAAGCTTTCTTT.

The chain employs TRBV10-3 and TRBJ1-2; D uncertain. Germline CDR1 and CDR2: ENHRY and SYGVKD. The CDR3 totals 13 residues. The V and J ends lost 7 bases and 4 bases respectively, with 13 bases between them. In nucleotides, the CDR3 is TGTGCCATCATGGCCGCGGGGTTCTATGGCTACACCTTC. This codes for CAIMAAGFYGYTF.

This chain joins TRBV6-2 or TRBV6-3 and TRBJ2-1; 11 bases agree with TRBD2. The CDR3 has 17 amino acids. The junction had 10 bases not matched to a gene; V was cut back by 5 bases and J by 4 bases. Germline CDR1 reads MNHEY; CDR2 reads SVGEGT. CDR3 sequence reads: CASSDPAGTSGYNEQFF. CDR3 sequence (DNA): TGTGCCAGCAGTGACCCTGCTGGGACTAGCGGTTACAATGAGCAGTTCTTC.

This clonotype was counted many times. The chain carries TRBV2 and TRBJ2-1, with 12 bases matching TRBD2. Trimming removed 7 bases from V and 9 bases from J; junction bases left unmatched: 7. This CDR3 spans 14 amino acids. Germline V gene lookup returns CDR1 SNHLY and CDR2 FYNNEI. CDR3 amino acids: CASKTSGSSPEQFF. In DNA form, the CDR3 reads TGTGCCAGCAAGACTAGCGGGAGTAGTCCTGAGCAGTTCTTC. The whole variable domain, filled in from reference TRBV2 and TRBJ2-1, reads EPEVTQTPSHQVTQMGQEVILRCVPISNHLYFYWYRQILGQKVEFLVSFYNNEISEKSEIFDDQFSVERPDGSNFTLKIRSTKLEDSAMYFCASKTSGSSPEQFFGPGTRLTVL.

CDR3 nucleotide sequence: TGTGCCACCCAAGCGGCGGGAGGGCGGGGCTACGAGCAGTACTTC. Translated, it gives CATQAAGGRGYEQYF. The rearrangement uses TRBV6-4 and TRBJ2-7; 9 bases are a match to TRBD2. V dropped 10 bases and J dropped 3; count of bases not matched to a gene: 13. CDR1 MRHNA and CDR2 SNTAGT come from the germline V gene. The CDR3 covers 15 residues.

This rearrangement joins TRBV25-1 to TRBJ1-2, with 8 bases fitting TRBD1. After removal of 8 bases from V and 2 bases from J, the junction contained 1 base not matched to a gene. The CDR3 is 12 amino acids. CDR1 is MGHDK, CDR2 SYGVNS, per germline. The CDR3 loop reads CASGDRNYGYTF. The CDR3 nucleotides are TGTGCCAGCGGGGACAGGAACTATGGCTACACCTTC.

This chain connects TRBV28 to TRBJ2-4; 7 bases are a match to TRBD1. After removal of 5 bases from V and 5 bases from J, the junction contained 6 bases not matched to a gene. Germline V gene sequence: CDR1 MDHEN, CDR2 SYDVKM. The CDR3 extends over 14 amino acids. CDR3 nucleotide sequence: TGTGCCAGCAGTCTTGACAGGGCCCAAAACATTCAGTACTTC. It translates to CASSLDRAQNIQYF.

This clonotype was counted many times. The chain carries TRBV24-1 and TRBJ2-2; possible D gene TRBD2, 6 bases. Per germline, CDR1 KGHDR and CDR2 SFDVKD. CDR3 length equals 14 residues. The V end lost 4 bases, the J end lost 6 bases, and 11 bases lay between the germline ends. The CDR3 DNA reads as TGTGCCACCAGTGACCATAGCGGCCCCGGGGAGCTGTTTTTT. As protein: CATSDHSGPGELFF.

The chain joins TRBV27 to TRBJ1-5; D not certain. Germline V gives CDR1 MNHEY, CDR2 SMNVEV (reference sequence). The CDR3 has 19 amino acids. The V gene lost 5 bases and the J gene lost 3 bases, with 26 bases spanning the gap. CDR3 loop: CASSPSQTIILLANQPQHF. In DNA form, the CDR3 reads TGTGCCAGCAGTCCTTCTCAGACAATCATCCTACTAGCCAATCAGCCCCAGCATTTT.

This clonotype was seen many times. The genes are TRBV28 and TRBJ2-3; 11 bases line up with TRBD2. Unmatched junction bases numbered 4, after V lost 10 bases and J lost 1 base. CDR3 length equals 14 residues. Per the germline V gene, CDR1 is MDHEN and CDR2 is SYDVKM. CDR3 bases: TGTGCCATCACTAGCGGGAGCCGCACAGATACGCAGTATTTT. This gives the protein CAITSGSRTDTQYF.

This clonotype has at least ten counts. V gene TRBV12-3 or TRBV12-4 combines with J gene TRBJ1-1; 9 bases are shared with TRBD1. The CDR3 covers 15 residues. Unmatched junction bases numbered 8, after V lost 4 bases and J lost 5 bases. The CDR3 here is CASSWGVGQGTEAFF. In nucleotides, the CDR3 is TGTGCCAGCAGTTGGGGGGTGGGACAGGGAACTGAAGCTTTCTTT.

This clonotype was detected only a few times. The chain combines TRBV6-1 with TRBJ1-2; TRBD1 matches at 11 bases. CDR3 length: 16 amino acids. With 2 bases clipped from V and 8 bases from J, the junction kept 10 bases outside the gene matches. The germline V gene encodes CDR1 MNHNS and CDR2 SASEGT. CDR3 coding DNA: TGTGCCAGCAGTGAATTCCGCGGGACAGGGGGGAACGGCTACACCTTC. As protein: CASSEFRGTGGNGYTF.

As regards this clonotype: A much larger clone lies one base from this, so it may be a read error. This chain connects TRBV7-3 to TRBJ1-5, with 7 bases fitting TRBD1. CDR1 is SGHTA and CDR2 is FQGTGA in the germline V gene. The CDR3 length is 13 residues. CDR3 loop: CAGSRQTGQPQHF. The CDR3 DNA follows: TGTGCCGGCAGCCGGCAGACAGGGCAGCCCCAGCATTTT.

This clonotype was observed many times. The gene calls are TRBV11-2 and TRBJ1-4, with 10 bases that match TRBD1. J lost 8 bases, V lost 6 bases, and 6 bases had no gene match. Germline loops: CDR1 SGHAT, CDR2 FQNNGV. The CDR3 has 14 residues. This CDR3 reads CASRAGTGEEKLFF. The CDR3 DNA reads as TGTGCCAGCAGGGCCGGGACAGGGGAAGAAAAACTGTTTTTT.

This clonotype showed up many times. V and J are TRBV7-8 and TRBJ2-1; maybe TRBD1 (6 bases). V lost 5 bases and J lost 8, with 10 bases in between. The CDR3 has 12 residues. Per the germline V gene, CDR1 is SGHVS and CDR2 is FQNEAQ. The CDR3 is CASSTTGHEQFF. The CDR3 region has the DNA TGTGCCAGCAGCACGACAGGTCATGAGCAGTTCTTC.

This clonotype has at least ten counts. The V gene is TRBV28, the J gene TRBJ2-1; no definite D call. The CDR3 has 15 residues. CDR1 and CDR2 (germline): MDHEN, SYDVKM. Trimming took 2 bases from V and 0 from J, leaving 8 bases between them. The CDR3 loop is CASSLRPLSYNEQFF. CDR3 DNA: TGTGCCAGCAGTTTAAGGCCCCTCTCCTACAATGAGCAGTTCTTC.

This chain joins TRBV4-1 and TRBJ2-3, with TRBD1 matching over 8 bases. The trim removed 0 bases at V and 2 bases at J, leaving 7 bases unmatched. Per germline, CDR1 MGHRA and CDR2 YSYEKL. There are 17 residues in the CDR3. CDR3 nucleotide sequence: TGCGCCAGCAGCCAAGATTTAGGACAGGGCTCCACAGATACGCAGTATTTT. It is translated as CASSQDLGQGSTDTQYF.

This clonotype was recorded at least ten times. This chain joins TRBV28 and TRBJ2-2, with 8 bases matching TRBD2. The germline V gene has CDR1 MDHEN and CDR2 SYDVKM. This CDR3 contains 14 residues. V shed 4 bases, J shed 6 bases, and the junction held 4 bases outside the gene matches. CDR3 in amino acids: CASSSLAGPGELFF. The CDR3 nucleotides read TGTGCCAGCAGTTCTTTAGCGGGACCCGGGGAGCTGTTTTTT.

A note on this clonotype: A much more abundant neighbour one base away suggests this may be a read error. This sequence joins TRBV2 and TRBJ1-4; possible D gene TRBD1, 6 bases. Per germline, CDR1 SNHLY and CDR2 FYNNEI. The CDR3 is 15 amino acids. Trimming left V 8 bases short and J 2 bases short, with 15 bases between. CDR3 nucleotides: TGTGCCAGCGGGGCTACAGGGATCACTAATGAAAAACTGTTTTTT. Protein: CASGATGITNEKLFF. The entire variable domain, with the rest obtained from reference TRBV2 and TRBJ1-4, is as follows: EPEVTQTPSHQVTQMGQEVILRCVPISNHLYFYWYRQILGQKVEFLVSFYNNEISEKSEIFDDQFSVERPDGSNFTLKIRSTKLEDSAMYFCASGATGITNEKLFFGSGTQLSVL.

This clonotype was counted many times. The chain carries TRBV11-3 and TRBJ2-1, with 13 bases lining up with TRBD2. The length of the CDR3 is 16 residues. Trimming removed 0 bases from V and 8 bases from J; junction bases left unmatched: 4. Germline CDR1 is SGHNT and CDR2 is YENEEA. The CDR3 region is CASSLDLGLAGYEQFF. The DNA of the CDR3 is TGTGCCAGCAGCTTAGATTTGGGACTAGCGGGATATGAGCAGTTCTTC.

This clonotype was detected many times. V is TRBV12-3 or TRBV12-4 and J is TRBJ2-2; possibly TRBD2 for D (6 bases). This CDR3 has 16 amino acids. The V and J ends lost 4 bases and 3 bases respectively, with 15 bases between them. The DNA for the CDR3 is TGTGCCAGCAGTTGGTCGGGACTTGATTACACCGGGGAGCTGTTTTTT. As protein: CASSWSGLDYTGELFF.

This clonotype has just a few counts. V usage is TRBV7-2 and J usage is TRBJ2-5; 7 bases match TRBD1. The V and J ends lost 5 bases and 3 bases, in that order; junction bases with no gene match: 6. CDR3 length: 14 amino acids. The germline CDR1 and CDR2 sequences are SGHTA and FQGNSA. The CDR3 reads CASSPTDREETQYF. CDR3 in DNA: TGTGCCAGCAGCCCCACTGACAGGGAAGAGACCCAGTACTTC. Full variable domain (missing parts from reference TRBV7-2 and TRBJ2-5): GAGVSQSPSNKVTEKGKDVELRCDPISGHTALYWYRQSLGQGLEFLIYFQGNSAPDKSGLPSDRFSAERTGGSVSTLTIQRTQQEDSAVYLCASSPTDREETQYFGPGTRLLVL.